This entry lists 25 T cell receptor beta chains sequenced from one sample in a study of shared clonotypes between healthy human individuals. Profiled with immunoSEQ multiplex PCR; TCRdb holds only in-frame clones, not every one. The sample carries about 110,000 clones, roughly two thirds recorded once. Sequencing was carried out using memory CD8+ T cells sorted from blood. Subset in this sample: CD45RO+ cells pooled with CCR7-negative TemRA cells. Receptors originate from a woman younger than 45 in good health.

This chain connects TRBV10-3 to TRBJ1-5; 9 bases agree with TRBD1. Germline CDR1 reads ENHRY; CDR2 reads SYGVKD. With V trimmed by 4 bases and J by 6 bases, 4 bases remained unmatched. The CDR3 is 14 amino acids. CDR3 sequence: CAISVLDRGQPQHF. The CDR3 DNA reads as TGTGCCATCAGTGTGTTGGACAGGGGTCAGCCCCAGCATTTT.

The CDR3 here is CASSEGSGSSYEQYF. DNA for the CDR3: TGTGCCAGCAGTGAGGGTAGCGGGAGCTCCTACGAGCAGTACTTC. This chain connects TRBV6-4 to TRBJ2-5; TRBD2 aligns across 9 bases. Near its end, the DNA agrees better with TRBJ2-7, so the J call may be wrong. There are 15 residues in the CDR3. The germline V gene encodes CDR1 MRHNA and CDR2 SNTAGT.

V usage is TRBV5-1 and J usage is TRBJ2-7; 8 bases line up with TRBD2. V shed 1 base, J shed 5 bases, and the junction held 8 bases outside the gene matches. The CDR3 runs to 15 residues. The germline V gene has CDR1 SGHRS and CDR2 YFSETQ. CDR3 in amino acids: CASSLRTGGSNEQYF. In DNA, the CDR3 is TGCGCCAGCAGCTTGAGGACGGGAGGGAGTAACGAGCAGTACTTC.

This rearrangement joins TRBV5-5 to TRBJ2-1; 11 bases match TRBD2. The CDR3 sequence is 15 residues long. Trimming cost V 2 bases and J 9 bases; bases outside gene matches: 7. The germline V gene has CDR1 SGHKS and CDR2 YYEKEE (reference sequence). As DNA, the CDR3 is TGTGCCAGCAGCTTACCGTCTAGCGGGGGGCGTGAGCAGTTCTTC. This codes for CASSLPSSGGREQFF.

The CDR3 sequence is CASSLWASGYTGELFF. CDR3 in DNA: TGTGCCAGCAGTTTATGGGCTAGCGGGTATACCGGGGAGCTGTTTTTT. This rearrangement joins TRBV28 to TRBJ2-2; 8 bases map to TRBD2. The CDR3 totals 16 residues. CDR1 MDHEN and CDR2 SYDVKM come from the germline V gene. The V segment lost 0 bases and the J segment 5 bases; nucleotides outside the gene matches: 5.

This clone was counted a single time. V is TRBV4-2 and J is TRBJ1-1; D might be TRBD1 (6 bases). This CDR3 comprises 14 residues. Trimming left V 0 bases short and J 4 bases short, with 9 bases between. The germline gives CDR1 LGHNA, CDR2 YNFKEQ. The DNA of the CDR3 is TGTGCCAGCAGCCAAGATCGCAGGGGCACTGAAGCTTTCTTT. It is translated as CASSQDRRGTEAFF.

The chain recombines TRBV27 with TRBJ1-5; no clear D. The CDR3 extends over 14 amino acids. The ends were cut back, 3 bases at V and 5 bases at J, with 11 bases in the middle. CDR1 and CDR2 (germline): MNHEY, SMNVEV (reference sequence). In DNA form, the CDR3 reads TGTGCCAGCAGTTTGGGCACAGAGGATCAGCCCCAGCATTTT. The encoded protein is CASSLGTEDQPQHF.

This sequence joins TRBV29-1 and TRBJ1-3; D gene uncertain. Trimming left V 5 bases short and J 2 bases short, with 13 bases between. The CDR3 contains 14 residues. Germline V lookup: CDR1 SQVTM, CDR2 ANQGSEA. CDR3 sequence reads: CSVLLVEAGNTIYF. The CDR3 coding sequence is TGCAGCGTTCTACTCGTCGAGGCTGGAAACACCATATATTTT.

The rearrangement uses TRBV6-1 and TRBJ1-1, with no clear D. This CDR3 comprises 15 residues. Trimming shortened V by 6 bases and J by 1 base, and 15 bases separated the two germline ends. CDR1 is MNHNS and CDR2 is SASEGT in the germline V gene. The CDR3 DNA sequence: TGTGCCAGCAGGGAGGCCCGCCTCGAGAACACTGAAGCTTTCTTT. Protein sequence: CASREARLENTEAFF.

The rearrangement joins TRBV4-1 to TRBJ1-4; D is possibly TRBD1 (5 bases). The V gene lost 6 bases and the J gene lost 2 bases, with 10 bases spanning the gap. CDR3 length equals 14 residues. Germline CDR1 is MGHRA and CDR2 is YSYEKL. CDR3 coding DNA: TGCGCCAGCAGGGGGGGATCCACTAATGAAAAACTGTTTTTT. Amino acid sequence: CASRGGSTNEKLFF.

This rearrangement joins TRBV28 to TRBJ1-5; D gene unclear. Between the trimmed V and J ends, which lost 6 bases and 5 bases, there was a span of 14 bases. The CDR3 extends over 14 amino acids. Germline values: CDR1 MDHEN, CDR2 SYDVKM. The CDR3 sequence is CASSRPWEDQPQHF. The CDR3 bases are TGTGCCAGCAGCCGACCCTGGGAGGATCAGCCCCAGCATTTT.

The chain links TRBV9 to TRBJ1-4; TRBD1 aligns across 9 bases. The CDR3 has 14 amino acids. Per the germline V gene, CDR1 is SGDLS and CDR2 is YYNGEE. After removal of 3 bases from V and 8 bases from J, the junction contained 5 bases not matched to a gene. The CDR3 loop is CASSARDREEKLFF. The CDR3, as DNA: TGTGCCAGCAGCGCCCGGGACAGGGAGGAAAAACTGTTTTTT.

This chain links TRBV27 with TRBJ2-3; the match to TRBD2 covers 8 bases. This CDR3 is 17 amino acids long. V was pared by 4 bases and J by 8 bases, with 17 bases of the junction left unmatched. Germline CDR1 is MNHEY and CDR2 is SMNVEV (reference sequence). The CDR3 sequence is CASSSIAGGGGYVTQYF. The CDR3 region has the DNA TGTGCCAGCAGTTCGATCGCGGGAGGAGGGGGTTATGTTACGCAGTATTTT.

Remarks on this clone: An end of the junction differs from the germline gene, which may be a read error. In DNA, the CDR3 is TGCGCCAGCAGCTTGAATAGAGGGATTGCCTCCTATGAGCAGTACTTC. Protein product: CASSLNRGIASYEQYF. J is TRBJ2-7 and V is TRBV5-1; D is possibly TRBD2 (5 bases). CDR1 is SGHRS, CDR2 YFSETQ, per germline. The CDR3 has 16 amino acids.

The V and J genes are TRBV18 and TRBJ1-3, with D possibly being TRBD1 (5 bases). Germline assignment: CDR1 KGHSH and CDR2 LQKENI. The V end was cut by 4 bases, the J end by 0 bases, with 10 bases between. The CDR3 runs 15 residues. CDR3 region: CASSRRDFSGNTIYF. The CDR3 nucleotides are TGTGCCAGCTCACGGAGGGACTTCTCTGGAAACACCATATATTTT.

The chain recombines TRBV29-1 with TRBJ2-7, with D perhaps given as TRBD1 or TRBD2 (5 bases each). The CDR3 contains 14 residues. Trimming stripped 4 bases from V and 1 base from J, with 14 bases between. Germline CDR1 reads SQVTM; CDR2 reads ANQGSEA. CDR3 protein: CSVATEGKSYEQYF. CDR3 nucleotide sequence: TGCAGCGTTGCGACCGAGGGGAAGTCCTACGAGCAGTACTTC.

In its sample, this clone was seen a few times. The chain links TRBV6-6 to TRBJ2-3; unclear D gene. Germline V lookup: CDR1 MNHNY, CDR2 SVGAGI (reference sequence). CDR3 size: 16 residues. The germline V and J ends were trimmed by 6 bases and 0 bases, with 16 bases remaining between them. The chain's CDR3 is CASSPWTLASTDTQYF. As DNA, the CDR3 is TGTGCCAGCAGCCCCTGGACGCTCGCTAGCACAGATACGCAGTATTTT.

The V gene is TRBV14, the J gene TRBJ2-7; 7 bases match TRBD2. CDR1 is SGHDN, CDR2 FVKESK, per germline. The V segment lost 2 bases and the J segment 2 bases; nucleotides outside the gene matches: 6. The CDR3 runs 15 residues. CDR3 coding DNA: TGTGCCAGCAGCCAACAACTAGCGATTCCCTACGAGCAGTACTTC. Its protein product is CASSQQLAIPYEQYF.

The chain links TRBV13 to TRBJ1-2, with D perhaps matching TRBD1 (5 bases). The V and J ends lost 5 bases and 6 bases respectively, with 13 bases between them. Germline V gene lookup returns CDR1 PRHDT and CDR2 FYEKMQ (reference sequence). The CDR3 is made up of 13 amino acids. The CDR3 nucleotides are TGTGCCAGCAGCCTTCAGGGATTAGATGGCTACACCTTC. Its protein is CASSLQGLDGYTF.

The chain carries TRBV6-5 and TRBJ1-2; 9 nucleotides match TRBD1. V lost 6 bases, J lost 7 bases, and 9 bases stayed unmatched. The CDR3 runs to 14 residues. The germline gives CDR1 MNHEY, CDR2 SVGAGI. CDR3: CASSRDREFGGYTF. CDR3 bases: TGTGCCAGCAGCAGGGACAGGGAATTTGGTGGCTACACCTTC.

The V call is TRBV5-6, the J call TRBJ2-1; D remains ambiguous. This CDR3 region has 14 residues. Germline V gene lookup returns CDR1 SGHDT and CDR2 YYEEEE. V was pared by 7 bases and J by 0 bases, with 11 bases between. CDR3 sequence reads: CASHAWSSYNEQFF. The CDR3 coding sequence is TGTGCCAGCCACGCCTGGAGCTCCTACAATGAGCAGTTCTTC.

This clone was detected once. V usage is TRBV10-2 and J usage is TRBJ2-1; 8 bases align to TRBD2. Unmatched junction bases numbered 10, after V lost 11 bases and J lost 7 bases. The CDR3 sequence is 13 residues long. Per germline, CDR1 WSHSY and CDR2 SAAADI. The CDR3 DNA reads TGCGCCGGACAAGCGGGAGAGGGTAATGAGCAGTTCTTC. Translation gives CAGQAGEGNEQFF.

In its sample, this clone was seen a few times. V gene TRBV28 combines with J gene TRBJ1-3; D gene uncertain. V was cut by 5 bases and J by 0 bases, with 14 bases left in between. Looked up from germline, CDR1 is MDHEN and CDR2 is SYDVKM. This CDR3 is 16 amino acids long. CDR3 loop: CASSAGSVYSGNTIYF. The CDR3 bases are TGTGCCAGCAGTGCAGGCAGCGTTTACTCTGGAAACACCATATATTTT.

Ten or more counts support this clone. This sequence joins TRBV5-4 and TRBJ2-3; D is perhaps TRBD2 (5 bases). V lost 3 bases and J lost 6, with 14 bases in between. Germline V gives CDR1 SGHNT, CDR2 YYREEE (reference sequence). The length of the CDR3 is 14 residues. CDR3 amino acids: CASSSGGLEDTQYF. In nucleotides, the CDR3 is TGTGCCAGCAGCTCCGGAGGTCTAGAGGATACGCAGTATTTT.

This sequence joins TRBV28 and TRBJ2-2; D gene unclear. The CDR3 spans 14 residues. The germline gives CDR1 MDHEN, CDR2 SYDVKM. The germline V and J ends were trimmed by 8 bases and 5 bases, with 15 bases remaining between them. The CDR3 loop is CASRTGPRTGELFF. CDR3 nucleotides: TGTGCCAGCCGGACCGGGCCGAGGACCGGGGAGCTGTTTTTT.